The present TCR beta chain was sequenced within a study of shared clonotypes between healthy human individuals. This CDR3 is 16 amino acids long. Germline V lookup: CDR1 LGHNA, CDR2 YNFKEQ. After removal of 0 bases from V and 3 bases from J, the junction contained 4 bases not matched to a gene. In the case of this clone: The target antigen is unknown.

In the source study's methods: Junction-only sequences without quality scores came from ImmunoSEQ, so filtering differed. Generated by immunoSEQ multiplex PCR, the TCRdb table keeps only in-frame clones and is missing some. V and J calls and clone size follow that table, whereas D and trimming were derived from the DNA. The profile covers about 490,000 clones, with 60% to 80% appearing a single time and around 12% taken by the ten largest. Without sorting, samples used 90 million or so PBMCs for genomic DNA. Overall study findings and caveats: Collection of samples was limited to blood; tissue repertoires likely differ.

The chain carries TRBV4-2 and TRBJ2-7, with TRBD2 matching 11 bases. This TCR was sampled from a woman aged 40 to 49 in good health. Some clones in this sample may be carry-over from other donors' samples. The material sequenced was PBMCs. For the CDR3, the DNA is TGTGCCAGCAGCCAAGATACTAGCGGGAGCCTCTACGAGCAGTACTTC. Protein product: CASSQDTSGSLYEQYF.